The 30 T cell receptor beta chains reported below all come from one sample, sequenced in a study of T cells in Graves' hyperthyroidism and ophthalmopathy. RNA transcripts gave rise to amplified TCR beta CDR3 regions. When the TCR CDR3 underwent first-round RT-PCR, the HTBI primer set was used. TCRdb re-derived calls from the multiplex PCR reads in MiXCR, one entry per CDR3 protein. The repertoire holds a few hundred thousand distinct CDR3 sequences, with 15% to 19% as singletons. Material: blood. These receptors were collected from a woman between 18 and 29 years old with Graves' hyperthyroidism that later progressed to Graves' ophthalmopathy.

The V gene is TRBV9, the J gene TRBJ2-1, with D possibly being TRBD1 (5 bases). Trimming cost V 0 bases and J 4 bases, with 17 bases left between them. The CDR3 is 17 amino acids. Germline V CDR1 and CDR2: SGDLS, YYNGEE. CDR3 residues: CASSVAPGQGRYNEQFF. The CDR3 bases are TGTGCCAGCAGCGTAGCCCCCGGGCAGGGCAGATACAATGAGCAGTTCTTC.

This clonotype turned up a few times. The CDR3: CASSYSFGPGELFF. CDR3 nucleotide sequence: TGTGCCAGCAGTTACTCGTTCGGGCCCGGGGAGCTGTTTTTT. The V call is TRBV6-6, the J call TRBJ2-2; D gene uncertain. With 0 bases removed from V and 6 bases from J, the gap between germline ends came to 8 bases. This CDR3 comprises 14 residues. Germline CDR1 is MNHNY and CDR2 is SVGAGI (reference sequence).

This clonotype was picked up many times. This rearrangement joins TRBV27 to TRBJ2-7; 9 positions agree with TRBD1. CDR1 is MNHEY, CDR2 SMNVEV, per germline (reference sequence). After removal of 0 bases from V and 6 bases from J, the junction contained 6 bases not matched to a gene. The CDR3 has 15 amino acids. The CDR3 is CASSLSSGTGFEQYF. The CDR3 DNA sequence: TGTGCCAGCAGTTTATCGTCCGGGACAGGGTTCGAGCAGTACTTC.

CDR3 residues: CASSQDSGSQTDTQYF. The CDR3, as DNA: TGTGCCAGCAGCCAAGATAGCGGGAGCCAAACAGATACGCAGTATTTT. V and J are TRBV3-2 and TRBJ2-3; the table's D gene call, TRBD2, was not cross checked with the DNA. TRBV3-2 is a pseudogene. This CDR3 comprises 16 residues.

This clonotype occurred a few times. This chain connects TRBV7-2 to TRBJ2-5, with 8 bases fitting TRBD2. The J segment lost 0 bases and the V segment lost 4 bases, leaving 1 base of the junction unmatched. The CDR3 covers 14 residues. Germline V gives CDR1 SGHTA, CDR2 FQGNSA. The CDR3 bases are TGTGCCAGCAGCTCGGGACTAGACCAAGAGACCCAGTACTTC. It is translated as CASSSGLDQETQYF.

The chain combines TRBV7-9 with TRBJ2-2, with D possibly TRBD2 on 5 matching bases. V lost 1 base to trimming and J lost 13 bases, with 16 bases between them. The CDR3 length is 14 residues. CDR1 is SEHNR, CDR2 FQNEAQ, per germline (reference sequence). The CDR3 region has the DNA TGTGCCAGCAGCTTAGTCTCGTGGGAGTCTTGGCTGTTTTTT. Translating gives CASSLVSWESWLFF.

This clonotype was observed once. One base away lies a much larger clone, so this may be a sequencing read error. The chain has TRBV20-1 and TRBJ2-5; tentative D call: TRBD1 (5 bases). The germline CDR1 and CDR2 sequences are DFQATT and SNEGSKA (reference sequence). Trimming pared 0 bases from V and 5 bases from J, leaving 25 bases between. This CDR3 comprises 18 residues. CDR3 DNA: TGCAGTGCTAGAGAGTTCCAAGCGTATACATTCAGGGATGAGACCCAGTACTTC. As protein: CSAREFQAYTFRDETQYF.

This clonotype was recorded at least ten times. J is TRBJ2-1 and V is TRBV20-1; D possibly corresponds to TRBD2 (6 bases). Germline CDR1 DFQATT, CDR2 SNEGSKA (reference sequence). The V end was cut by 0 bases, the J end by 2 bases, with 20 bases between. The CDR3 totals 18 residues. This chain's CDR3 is CSARDPWVADNPYNEQFF. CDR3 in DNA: TGCAGTGCTAGAGATCCTTGGGTAGCGGACAACCCCTACAATGAGCAGTTCTTC.

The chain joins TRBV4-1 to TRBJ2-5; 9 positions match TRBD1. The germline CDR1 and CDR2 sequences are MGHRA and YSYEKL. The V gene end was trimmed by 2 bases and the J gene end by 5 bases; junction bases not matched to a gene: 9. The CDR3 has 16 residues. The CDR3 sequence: CASSQTTGGKSETQYF. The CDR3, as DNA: TGCGCCAGCAGCCAAACGACAGGGGGAAAGTCGGAGACCCAGTACTTC.

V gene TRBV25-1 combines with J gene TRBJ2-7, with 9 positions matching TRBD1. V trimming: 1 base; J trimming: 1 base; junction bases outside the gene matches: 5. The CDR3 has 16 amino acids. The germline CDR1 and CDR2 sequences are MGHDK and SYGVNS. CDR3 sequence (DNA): TGTGCCAGCAGTGAATGGGGGACAGGGCGTTCCTACGAGCAGTACTTC. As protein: CASSEWGTGRSYEQYF.

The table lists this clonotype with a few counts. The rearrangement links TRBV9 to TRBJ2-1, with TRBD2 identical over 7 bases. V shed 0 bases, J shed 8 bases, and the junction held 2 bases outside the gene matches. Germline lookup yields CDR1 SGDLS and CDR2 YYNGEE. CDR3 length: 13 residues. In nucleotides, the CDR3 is TGTGCCAGCAGCGTAGGGGGGGGTCATGAGCAGTTCTTC. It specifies CASSVGGGHEQFF.

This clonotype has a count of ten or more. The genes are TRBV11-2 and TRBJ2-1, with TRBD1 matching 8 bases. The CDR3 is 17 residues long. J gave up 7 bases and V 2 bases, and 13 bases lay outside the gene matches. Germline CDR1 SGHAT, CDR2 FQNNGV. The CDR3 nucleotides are TGTGCCAGCAGCTTACCCCCATACAGGGGGACCCTTAATGAGCAGTTCTTC. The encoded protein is CASSLPPYRGTLNEQFF.

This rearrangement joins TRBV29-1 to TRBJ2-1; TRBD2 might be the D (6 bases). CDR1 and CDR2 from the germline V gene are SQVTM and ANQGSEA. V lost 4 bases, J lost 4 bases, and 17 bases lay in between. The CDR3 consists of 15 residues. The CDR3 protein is CSVGGQEGRYNEQFF. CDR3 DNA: TGCAGCGTTGGGGGCCAGGAGGGGCGGTACAATGAGCAGTTCTTC.

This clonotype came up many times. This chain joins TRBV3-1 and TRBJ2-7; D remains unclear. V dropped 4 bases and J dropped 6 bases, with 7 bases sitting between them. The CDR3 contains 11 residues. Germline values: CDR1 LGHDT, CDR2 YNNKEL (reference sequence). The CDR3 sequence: CASSLYGEQYF. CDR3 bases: TGTGCCAGCAGCCTGTATGGCGAGCAGTACTTC.

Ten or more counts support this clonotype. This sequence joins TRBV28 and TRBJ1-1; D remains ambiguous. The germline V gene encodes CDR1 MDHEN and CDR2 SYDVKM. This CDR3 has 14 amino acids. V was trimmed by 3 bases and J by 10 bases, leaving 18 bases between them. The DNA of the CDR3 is TGTGCCAGCAGTTTCGGCACGGGATGGAACGGAGCTTTCTTT. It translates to CASSFGTGWNGAFF.

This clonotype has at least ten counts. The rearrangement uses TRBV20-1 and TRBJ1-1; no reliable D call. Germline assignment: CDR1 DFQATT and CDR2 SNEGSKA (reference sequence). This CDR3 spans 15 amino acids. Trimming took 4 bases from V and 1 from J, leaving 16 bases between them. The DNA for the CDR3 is TGCAGTGCTAAGACCAGGCCGGCGGGGAACACTGAAGCTTTCTTT. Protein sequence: CSAKTRPAGNTEAFF.

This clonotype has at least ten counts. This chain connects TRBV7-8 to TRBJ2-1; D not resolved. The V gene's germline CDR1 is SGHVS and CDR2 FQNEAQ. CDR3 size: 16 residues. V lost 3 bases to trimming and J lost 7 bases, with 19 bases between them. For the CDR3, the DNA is TGTGCCAGCAGCTTTCTGGCGGCTCCAGCGCGTAATGAGCAGTTCTTC. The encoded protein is CASSFLAAPARNEQFF.

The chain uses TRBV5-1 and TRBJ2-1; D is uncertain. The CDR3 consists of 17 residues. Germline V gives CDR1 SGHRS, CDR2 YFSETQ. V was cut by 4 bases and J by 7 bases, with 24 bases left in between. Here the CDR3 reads CASSAGHMAATWNEQFF. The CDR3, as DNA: TGCGCCAGCAGCGCCGGCCATATGGCGGCGACTTGGAATGAGCAGTTCTTC.

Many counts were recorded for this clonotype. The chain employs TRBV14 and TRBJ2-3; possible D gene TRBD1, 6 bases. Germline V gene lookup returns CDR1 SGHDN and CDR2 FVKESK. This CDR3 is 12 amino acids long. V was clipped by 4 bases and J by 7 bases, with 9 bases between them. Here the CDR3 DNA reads TGTGCCAGCAGCCCAGACAGGAATACGCAGTATTTT. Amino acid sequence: CASSPDRNTQYF.

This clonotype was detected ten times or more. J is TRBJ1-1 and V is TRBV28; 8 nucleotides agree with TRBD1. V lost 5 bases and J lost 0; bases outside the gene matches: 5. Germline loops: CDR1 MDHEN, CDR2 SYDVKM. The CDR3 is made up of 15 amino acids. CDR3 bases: TGTGCCAGCAGTCCGGACAGGGAAATGAACACTGAAGCTTTCTTT. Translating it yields CASSPDREMNTEAFF.

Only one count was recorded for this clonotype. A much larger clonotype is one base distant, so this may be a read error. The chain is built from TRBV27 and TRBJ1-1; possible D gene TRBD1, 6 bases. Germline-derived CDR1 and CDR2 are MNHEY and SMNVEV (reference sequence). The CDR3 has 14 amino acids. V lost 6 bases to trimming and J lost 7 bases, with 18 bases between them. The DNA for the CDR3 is TGTGCCAGCAGATCCAGGGGACAACTCCTTGAAGCTTTCTTT. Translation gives CASRSRGQLLEAFF.

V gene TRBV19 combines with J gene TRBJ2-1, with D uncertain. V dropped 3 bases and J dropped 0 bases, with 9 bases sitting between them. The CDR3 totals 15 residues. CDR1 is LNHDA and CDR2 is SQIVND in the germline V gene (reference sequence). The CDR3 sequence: CASSMRLSSYNEQFF. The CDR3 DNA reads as TGTGCCAGTAGTATGAGGTTGAGCTCCTACAATGAGCAGTTCTTC. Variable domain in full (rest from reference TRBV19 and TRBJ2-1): DGGITQSPKYLFRKEGQNVTLSCEQNLNHDAMYWYRQDPGQGLRLIYYSQIVNDFQKGDIAEGYSVSREKKESFPLTVTSAQKNPTAFYLCASSMRLSSYNEQFFGPGTRLTVL.

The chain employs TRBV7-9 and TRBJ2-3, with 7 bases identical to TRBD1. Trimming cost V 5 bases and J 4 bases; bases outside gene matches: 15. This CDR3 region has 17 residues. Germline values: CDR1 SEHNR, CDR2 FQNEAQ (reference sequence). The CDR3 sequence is CASSHRLTGNPADTQYF. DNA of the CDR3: TGTGCCAGCAGCCATAGGTTGACAGGGAATCCCGCAGATACGCAGTATTTT. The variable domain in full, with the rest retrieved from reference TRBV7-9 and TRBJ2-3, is DTGVSQNPRHKITKRGQNVTFRCDPISEHNRLYWYRQTLGQGPEFLTYFQNEAQLEKSRLLSDRFSAERPKGSFSTLEIQRTEQGDSAMYLCASSHRLTGNPADTQYFGPGTRLTVL.

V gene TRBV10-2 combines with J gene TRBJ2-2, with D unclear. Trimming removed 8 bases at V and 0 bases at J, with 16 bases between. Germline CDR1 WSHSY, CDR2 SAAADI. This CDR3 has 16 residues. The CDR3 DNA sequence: TGCGCCAGCCGACTTAAGGGTAGGGCGAACACCGGGGAGCTGTTTTTT. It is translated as CASRLKGRANTGELFF.

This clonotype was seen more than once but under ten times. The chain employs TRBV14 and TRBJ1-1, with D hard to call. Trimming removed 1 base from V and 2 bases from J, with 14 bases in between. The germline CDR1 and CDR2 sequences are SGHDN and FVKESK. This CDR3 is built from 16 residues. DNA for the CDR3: TGTGCCAGCAGCCAAGTCTCCTCCGGCATCAACACTGAAGCTTTCTTT. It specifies CASSQVSSGINTEAFF.

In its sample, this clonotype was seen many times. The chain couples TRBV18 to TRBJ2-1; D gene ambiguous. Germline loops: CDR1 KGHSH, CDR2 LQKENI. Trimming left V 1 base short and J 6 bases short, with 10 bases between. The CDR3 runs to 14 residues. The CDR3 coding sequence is TGTGCCAGCTCACCACAATTGGGCCGCAATGAGCAGTTCTTC. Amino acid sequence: CASSPQLGRNEQFF.

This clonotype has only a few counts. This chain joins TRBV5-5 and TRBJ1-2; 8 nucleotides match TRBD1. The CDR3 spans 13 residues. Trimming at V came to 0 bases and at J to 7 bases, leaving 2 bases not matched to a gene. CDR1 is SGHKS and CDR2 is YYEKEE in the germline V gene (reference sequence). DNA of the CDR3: TGTGCCAGCAGCTTGGCAGGGGGCGGTGGCTACACCTTC. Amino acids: CASSLAGGGGYTF.

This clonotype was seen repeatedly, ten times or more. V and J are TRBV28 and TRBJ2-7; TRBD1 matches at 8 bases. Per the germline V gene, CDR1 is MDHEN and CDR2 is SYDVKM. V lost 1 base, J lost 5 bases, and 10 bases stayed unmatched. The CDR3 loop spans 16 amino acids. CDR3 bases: TGTGCCAGCAGTTTATCTACAGGGGGATCCCCCGACGAGCAGTACTTC. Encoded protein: CASSLSTGGSPDEQYF.

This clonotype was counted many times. The CDR3 DNA reads as TGCAGTGCGACGACAGGGGGCAGCGAGCAGTACTTC. Translation gives CSATTGGSEQYF. The chain uses TRBV20-1 and TRBJ2-7; 10 nucleotides match TRBD1. Trimming removed 6 bases from V and 6 bases from J; junction bases left unmatched: 5. The CDR3 extends over 12 amino acids. Germline V lookup: CDR1 DFQATT, CDR2 SNEGSKA (reference sequence).

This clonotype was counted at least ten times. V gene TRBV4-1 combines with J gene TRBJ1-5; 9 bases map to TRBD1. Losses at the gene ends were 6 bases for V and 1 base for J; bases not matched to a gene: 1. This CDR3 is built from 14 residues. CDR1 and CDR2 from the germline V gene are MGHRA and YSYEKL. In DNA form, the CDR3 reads TGCGCCAGCAGGGGACAGGGAAGCAATCAGCCCCAGCATTTT. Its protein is CASRGQGSNQPQHF.